This T cell receptor beta chain was found in a study of post-analysis software for immune sequencing data. The study's findings and limits: There were a few TRBV segments more frequent in patients than controls, and TRBV5-6, TRBV5-1 and TRBV20-1 were among them.

The library was made from cDNA and included unique molecular identifiers. From the PCR reads, TCRdb called clonotypes with MiXCR, one entry per CDR3 protein. The sample has approximately 690,000 distinct CDR3 sequences; approximately 60% are singletons. Germline CDR1 SGHRS, CDR2 YFSETQ. The CDR3 has 16 residues. V was clipped by 3 bases and J by 5 bases; unmatched bases: 13. As to this clonotype: As yet, its antigen is unknown.

The chain joins TRBV5-1 to TRBJ1-1, with 7 bases that match TRBD1. Sequences were obtained from blood. This receptor was taken from a girl aged 2 to 10 with multiple sclerosis. This CDR3 is CASSWAPTGEGTEAFF. The CDR3 DNA reads as TGCGCCAGCAGCTGGGCACCTACAGGGGAAGGGACTGAAGCTTTCTTT. The variable domain in full, with the rest retrieved from reference TRBV5-1 and TRBJ1-1, is KAGVTQTPRYLIKTRGQQVTLSCSPISGHRSVSWYQQTPGQGLQFLFEYFSETQRNKGNFPGRFSGRQFSNSRSEMNVSTLELGDSALYLCASSWAPTGEGTEAFFGQGTRLTVV.